These 16 T cell receptor beta chains share one sample of origin, sequenced in a study of cytomegalovirus exposure and HLA in healthy donors. The PCR was carried out with 60 Vbeta primers and 13 Jbeta primers. Clones were sequenced by immunoSEQ multiplex PCR, and TCRdb holds only the in-frame ones, with some missing. The sample carries approximately 89,000 clones, around three quarters recorded once. The specimen sequenced was PBMCs. All receptors come from a male donor in good health and CMV-seronegative.

This chain connects TRBV27 to TRBJ2-1, with D perhaps matching TRBD2 (6 bases). Germline CDR1 and CDR2: MNHEY and SMNVEV (reference sequence). This CDR3 is built from 19 residues. With 4 bases removed from V and 8 bases from J, the gap between germline ends came to 30 bases. The CDR3 spells CASSSRSNRLTGEYHEQFF. As DNA, the CDR3 is TGTGCCAGCAGTTCAAGAAGTAACCGCCTAACGGGGGAGTACCATGAGCAGTTCTTC.

The CDR3 coding sequence is TGTGCCAGCAGCGGAGGATACTCTGGAAACACCATATATTTT. Translated: CASSGGYSGNTIYF. The chain combines TRBV2 with TRBJ1-3, with D unclear. The CDR3 is made up of 14 amino acids. The germline CDR1 and CDR2 sequences are SNHLY and FYNNEI. The V end lost 6 bases, the J end lost 0 bases, and 9 bases lay between the germline ends.

The chain uses TRBV5-1 and TRBJ2-5, with 9 bases lining up with TRBD1. The CDR3 has 16 residues. Trimming removed 0 bases from V and 3 bases from J; junction bases left unmatched: 6. CDR1 and CDR2 (germline): SGHRS, YFSETQ. CDR3 sequence reads: CASSLAGTGREETQYF. The CDR3, as DNA: TGCGCCAGCAGCTTGGCCGGGACAGGGCGAGAAGAGACCCAGTACTTC.

The chain uses TRBV27 and TRBJ2-3; D is perhaps TRBD1 (6 bases). CDR3 length equals 17 residues. Trimming took off 4 bases at V and 2 bases at J, with 19 bases between the two ends. Per germline, CDR1 MNHEY and CDR2 SMNVEV (reference sequence). The CDR3 bases are TGTGCCAGCAGTTCTCGATACAGGGCAGGTATCACAGATACGCAGTATTTT. Amino acids: CASSSRYRAGITDTQYF.

V gene TRBV4-3 combines with J gene TRBJ2-7, with TRBD2 matching over 12 bases. This CDR3 has 14 residues. Trimming cost V 3 bases and J 5 bases; bases outside gene matches: 2. CDR1 and CDR2 from the germline V gene are LGHNA and YSLEER. CDR3 protein: CASSQTSGRHEQYF. CDR3 sequence (DNA): TGCGCCAGCAGCCAGACTAGCGGGAGACACGAGCAGTACTTC.

This rearrangement joins TRBV5-6 to TRBJ1-5, with 8 bases aligning to TRBD1. Germline CDR1 and CDR2: SGHDT and YYEEEE. There are 15 residues in the CDR3. V lost 4 bases to trimming and J lost 14 bases; unmatched junction nucleotides: 17. The CDR3 region is CASSDQGQGGTPKHF. The DNA for the CDR3 is TGTGCCAGCAGCGATCAAGGACAGGGAGGAACCCCCAAGCATTTT.

The J gene is TRBJ2-7, the V gene TRBV7-2, with D unresolved. The germline gives CDR1 SGHTA, CDR2 FQGNSA. The ends were cut back, 6 bases at V and 0 bases at J, with 9 bases in the middle. The CDR3 has 13 residues. CDR3 amino acids: CASSSRHSYEQYF. The CDR3 bases are TGTGCCAGCAGTTCTCGACACTCCTACGAGCAGTACTTC.

The rearrangement joins TRBV7-6 to TRBJ1-5; 9 bases map to TRBD1. The CDR3 totals 16 residues. Germline CDR1 SGHVS, CDR2 FNYEAQ. Trimming took 5 bases from V and 7 from J; bases not matched to a gene: 12. Here the CDR3 reads CASSPGGDRVRQPQHF. CDR3 DNA: TGTGCCAGCAGCCCGGGGGGGGACAGGGTAAGGCAGCCCCAGCATTTT.

The chain carries TRBV14 and TRBJ2-7; 12 bases map to TRBD2. Germline trimming cut 2 bases from V and 2 bases from J; bases unmatched to any gene: 7. Germline V gives CDR1 SGHDN, CDR2 FVKESK. This CDR3 region has 17 residues. CDR3 loop: CASSQITSGRQTYEQYF. In DNA form, the CDR3 reads TGTGCCAGCAGCCAAATAACTAGCGGGAGGCAAACCTACGAGCAGTACTTC.

The chain employs TRBV27 and TRBJ1-2; 10 positions match TRBD1. J gave up 4 bases and V 5 bases, and 7 bases lay outside the gene matches. There are 15 residues in the CDR3. In germline, CDR1 is MNHEY, CDR2 SMNVEV (reference sequence). CDR3 protein: CASSLRQGASYGYTF. The CDR3 coding sequence is TGTGCCAGCAGTCTTCGACAGGGGGCGTCCTATGGCTACACCTTC.

The chain couples TRBV4-3 to TRBJ2-7; TRBD2 is a possible D gene (6 bases). This CDR3 is 15 amino acids long. V lost 0 bases, J lost 6 bases, and 15 bases lay in between. Germline loops: CDR1 LGHNA, CDR2 YSLEER. CDR3 in DNA: TGCGCCAGCAGCCAAGACCGCGACCGCGGGGTCGAGCAGTACTTC. Translation gives CASSQDRDRGVEQYF.

This clone has just a few counts. The genes are TRBV5-4 and TRBJ1-3; D ambiguous. V was cut by 3 bases and J by 2 bases, with 6 bases left in between. The CDR3 loop spans 13 amino acids. Germline CDR1 is SGHNT and CDR2 is YYREEE (reference sequence). The CDR3 region is CASSSTPGNTIYF. The CDR3 bases are TGTGCCAGCAGCTCGACACCTGGAAACACCATATATTTT.

The rearrangement uses TRBV6-5 and TRBJ1-1; 10 bases are a match to TRBD1. J gave up 11 bases and V 6 bases, and 15 bases lay outside the gene matches. The germline gives CDR1 MNHEY, CDR2 SVGAGI. The CDR3 contains 15 residues. The CDR3 is CASSLGDLDRGRAFF. As DNA, the CDR3 is TGTGCCAGCAGCCTCGGGGATCTGGACAGGGGGAGGGCTTTCTTT.

Ten or more counts support this clone. The rearrangement links TRBV6-1 to TRBJ2-2, with 9 bases matching TRBD1. The CDR3 extends over 14 amino acids. Germline trimming cut 6 bases from V and 6 bases from J; bases unmatched to any gene: 5. The germline gives CDR1 MNHNS, CDR2 SASEGT. The DNA of the CDR3 is TGTGCCAGCAGGACCGGGACAGGGTCCGGGGAGCTGTTTTTT. It codes for CASRTGTGSGELFF.

This chain joins TRBV6-6 and TRBJ1-3, with 7 bases lining up with TRBD1. CDR1 and CDR2 from the germline V gene are MNHNY and SVGAGI (reference sequence). Trimming removed 2 bases from V and 4 bases from J; junction bases left unmatched: 5. The CDR3 contains 15 residues. As DNA, the CDR3 is TGTGCCAGCAGTTACGGACAGGCTGGAGGAAACACCATATATTTT. Residues: CASSYGQAGGNTIYF.

The rearrangement links TRBV6-6 to TRBJ1-2; TRBD1 matches at 7 bases. There are 15 residues in the CDR3. The junction had 6 bases not matched to a gene; V was cut back by 3 bases and J by 2 bases. The germline gives CDR1 MNHNY, CDR2 SVGAGI (reference sequence). The CDR3 sequence: CASSYVVTGNYGYTF. The CDR3, as DNA: TGTGCCAGCAGTTATGTGGTGACAGGGAACTATGGCTACACCTTC.